Listed below are T cell receptor beta chains from one sample, sequenced in a study of molecular identifiers for immune sequencing clone quantification. TCRdb re-derived calls from the PCR reads in MiXCR, one entry per CDR3 protein. The repertoire includes roughly 300,000 distinct CDR3 sequences, 24% of them detected once, and about 0.73% sits in the top ten. Sequenced material: naive CD8+ T cells from blood, with Jurkat cell RNA spiked in. These receptors originate from a human donor in good health. Some libraries in this study had Jurkat cell RNA spiked in. CDR3s include the opening cysteine and the closing phenylalanine or tryptophan. Fields, in order: V gene, J gene, CDR3 protein.

TRBV20-1	TRBJ1-5	CSAIARLGNQPQHF
TRBV6-6	TRBJ1-1	CASSKPYRGLTEAFF
TRBV4-3	TRBJ2-3	CASSQDLLDYRNTDTQYF
TRBV3-1	TRBJ2-1	CASSQGGEGYSYNEQFF
TRBV29-1	TRBJ2-3	CSVGFPGQGIDTQYF
TRBV4-2	TRBJ1-1	CASSHSDVEAFF
TRBV3-1	TRBJ2-1	CASSQDWGYNEQFF
TRBV7-2	TRBJ2-7	CASQEIAGTYEQYF
TRBV18	TRBJ2-7	CASSPGKGAYEQYF
TRBV25-1	TRBJ2-2	CARPWGTSNTGELFF
TRBV7-9	TRBJ2-1	CASSSGLALDEQFF
TRBV28	TRBJ2-6	CASSFAGSGANVLTF
TRBV6-5	TRBJ2-7	CASRAGTGGYKQYF
TRBV6-5	TRBJ1-1	CASYAGLVWDTEAFF
TRBV6-2/TRBV6-3	TRBJ1-5	CASRAAEGGQPQHF
TRBV20-1	TRBJ2-3	CSARDSLGRTDTQYF
TRBV11-2	TRBJ2-7	CASSPSAGLHEQYF
TRBV5-6	TRBJ1-5	CASSRKGTGLQPQHF
TRBV27	TRBJ2-1	CASKGTGVRNVQFF